One sample yielded the 2 T cell receptor beta chains listed below, sequenced in a study of cytomegalovirus exposure and HLA in healthy donors. The PCR was carried out with 60 Vbeta primers and 13 Jbeta primers. Measured with immunoSEQ multiplex PCR; TCRdb has only the in-frame clones, and not every one. This sample has about 120,000 clones; over 65% occur once, and the top ten carry about 5%. Sequenced material: PBMCs. Every receptor here comes from a woman in her 30s in good health and CMV-seropositive.

The chain carries TRBV6-5 and TRBJ2-7; 12 bases align to TRBD1. The CDR3 contains 15 residues. Germline CDR1 is MNHEY and CDR2 is SVGAGI. The junction had 4 bases not matched to a gene; V was cut back by 2 bases and J by 5 bases. The DNA for the CDR3 is TGTGCCAGCAGTTACCCGGGACAGGGGGCCAACGAGCAGTACTTC. Translating it yields CASSYPGQGANEQYF.

This CDR3 is CASSLGQGQPQHF. The CDR3 DNA is TGTGCCAGCAGCTTGGGACAGGGTCAGCCCCAGCATTTT. This chain joins TRBV5-4 and TRBJ1-5, with 7 bases fitting TRBD1. J lost 6 bases, V lost 0 bases, and 0 bases had no gene match. Germline CDR1 reads SGHNT; CDR2 reads YYREEE (reference sequence). The CDR3 length is 13 residues.